This T cell receptor beta chain was retrieved from a study of T-cell memory formation after mild COVID-19. Study context: TCR clusters were mostly donor specific.

The 5'RACE method, run with constant-segment primers, produced TCR alpha and TCR beta cDNA libraries (carrying sample barcodes and UMIs). A single record per CDR3 protein comes from TCRdb applying MiXCR to the 5' RACE reads. The table includes some 86,000 distinct CDR3 sequences, more than 20% detected once. About this clonotype: Its antigen is still unknown.

Germline CDR1 SGHVS, CDR2 FNYEAQ. Germline trimming cut 1 base from V and 1 base from J; bases unmatched to any gene: 6. The CDR3 contains 16 residues. The study, taken as a whole, reports: A subset of responding clones appeared in pre-infection memory, suggesting cross-reactive memory joined.

This rearrangement joins TRBV7-6 to TRBJ2-5; 7 bases align to TRBD2. This TCR derives from a young man who had mild COVID-19 (a few samples of this study predate the infection). Cell type and time point are not known. Sequenced sample: PBMCs or a T cell subset sorted from them (not recorded which). CDR3 bases: TGTGCCAGCAGCTTAGGGGAGGGAACCCCCCAAGAGACCCAGTACTTC. It encodes CASSLGEGTPQETQYF.